Listed below are T cell receptor beta chains from one sample, sequenced in a study of T cell responses to AZD1222 COVID-19 vaccine. Repertoires were generated with immunoSEQ multiplex PCR, while TCRdb's copy carries only in-frame clones and drops some. This sample yields almost 70,000 clones, of which 75% to 90% are seen a single time; roughly 25% belongs to the top ten. The source material was peripheral blood, sampled 28 days after the second AZD1222 dose. All receptors come from an adult who received the AZD1222 COVID-19 vaccine. Each CDR3 is given with its conserved first and last residue. D genes are given only for firm matches. Clone size, where shown, is once, few, many, or a class for clones that have expanded.

D gene: -; J gene: TRBJ2-7; clone size: -; V gene: TRBV6-6; CDR3 DNA: TGTGCCAGCAGTTACTTCCTGGGTAGCGTAAACGAGCAGTACTTC; CDR3 protein: CASSYFLGSVNEQYF
D gene: -; J gene: TRBJ2-5; clone size: -; V gene: TRBV7-9; CDR3 DNA: TGTGCCAGCAGCTTAGGGGGCGTCCGGGAGACCCAGTACTTC; CDR3 protein: CASSLGGVRETQYF
D gene: -; J gene: TRBJ1-1; clone size: -; V gene: TRBV6-4; CDR3 DNA: TGTGCCAGCAAAACCTGGAGCGGACAAACTGAAGCTTTCTTT; CDR3 protein: CASKTWSGQTEAFF
D gene: TRBD2; J gene: TRBJ2-7; clone size: once; V gene: TRBV11-2; CDR3 DNA: TGTGCCAGCAGCCCTAGCGGGGGAAGCTCCTACGAGCAGTACTTC; CDR3 protein: CASSPSGGSSYEQYF
D gene: -; J gene: TRBJ2-2; clone size: -; V gene: TRBV5-1; CDR3 DNA: TGCGCCAGCAGCTTGGCGGTCGGATCGAACACCGGGGAGCTGTTTTTT; CDR3 protein: CASSLAVGSNTGELFF
D gene: -; J gene: TRBJ2-3; clone size: -; V gene: TRBV30; CDR3 DNA: TGTGCCTGGGAACAGGCGCAGGCAGATACGCAGTATTTT; CDR3 protein: CAWEQAQADTQYF
D gene: -; J gene: TRBJ2-1; clone size: -; V gene: TRBV2; CDR3 DNA: TGTGCCAGCATGAGAGGGTCCTACAATGAGCAGTTCTTC; CDR3 protein: CASMRGSYNEQFF
D gene: TRBD2; J gene: TRBJ2-1; clone size: -; V gene: TRBV10-2; CDR3 DNA: TGCGCCACCGCACGGGGGGGCCGAGAGCAGTTCTTC; CDR3 protein: CATARGGREQFF
D gene: -; J gene: TRBJ1-4; clone size: -; V gene: TRBV6-5; CDR3 DNA: TGTGCCAGCAGAGGGATTTTCGAAAAACTGTTTTTT; CDR3 protein: CASRGIFEKLFF
D gene: -; J gene: TRBJ1-1; clone size: -; V gene: TRBV5-1; CDR3 DNA: TGCGCCAGCAGCTTGGCAGGGATGAACACTGAAGCTTTCTTT; CDR3 protein: CASSLAGMNTEAFF
D gene: -; J gene: TRBJ2-1; clone size: -; V gene: TRBV12-5; CDR3 DNA: TGTGCTAGTGGTTTGGTACTCAGGGTTTCGGACAATGAGCAGTTCTTC; CDR3 protein: CASGLVLRVSDNEQFF
D gene: -; J gene: TRBJ1-3; clone size: -; V gene: TRBV7-9; CDR3 DNA: TGTGCCAGCAGCTTCCAAGACAGCTCGCGCCCCTCCACCATATATTTT; CDR3 protein: CASSFQDSSRPSTIYF
D gene: -; J gene: TRBJ2-2; clone size: once; V gene: TRBV2; CDR3 DNA: TGTGCCAGCGCAGCGGAGAACACCGGGGAGCTGTTTTTT; CDR3 protein: CASAAENTGELFF
D gene: -; J gene: TRBJ2-2; clone size: -; V gene: TRBV19; CDR3 DNA: TGTGCCAGTAGTATCGGAGTAGCGGCGAACACCGGGGAGCTGTTTTTT; CDR3 protein: CASSIGVAANTGELFF
D gene: -; J gene: TRBJ1-2; clone size: -; V gene: TRBV6-5; CDR3 DNA: TGTGCCAGCAGAGCTGTTTGGGACGGCTATGGCTACACCTTC; CDR3 protein: CASRAVWDGYGYTF
D gene: -; J gene: TRBJ1-2; clone size: -; V gene: TRBV6-1; CDR3 DNA: TGTGCCAGCAGTGAAGCGTGGAGCTACACCTTC; CDR3 protein: CASSEAWSYTF
D gene: -; J gene: TRBJ2-1; clone size: -; V gene: TRBV7-8; CDR3 DNA: TGTGCCAGCAGCTTAGCGAGTCGCCAGGCAAGCTACAATGAGCAGTTCTTC; CDR3 protein: CASSLASRQASYNEQFF
D gene: -; J gene: TRBJ2-3; clone size: once; V gene: TRBV3-1/TRBV3-2; CDR3 DNA: TGTGCCAGCAGTCGTGCCGGGGACGGGGATACGCAGTATTTT; CDR3 protein: CASSRAGDGDTQYF
D gene: -; J gene: TRBJ1-6; clone size: -; V gene: TRBV6-5; CDR3 DNA: TGTGCCAGCAGGGAGTATAATTCACCCCTCCACTTT; CDR3 protein: CASREYNSPLHF
D gene: -; J gene: TRBJ1-2; clone size: -; V gene: TRBV4-1; CDR3 DNA: TGCGCCAGCAGCTTCCGGGACGCAGGGTCCTATGGCTACACCTTC; CDR3 protein: CASSFRDAGSYGYTF
D gene: -; J gene: TRBJ2-7; clone size: -; V gene: TRBV14; CDR3 DNA: TGTGCCAGCAGCTTTGGCCCTGTCGAGCAGTACTTC; CDR3 protein: CASSFGPVEQYF
D gene: -; J gene: TRBJ1-1; clone size: once; V gene: TRBV7-9; CDR3 DNA: TGTGCCAGCAGGTACCAGGGACCGAACACTGAAGCTTTCTTT; CDR3 protein: CASRYQGPNTEAFF
D gene: TRBD1; J gene: TRBJ1-2; clone size: few; V gene: TRBV5-1; CDR3 DNA: TGCGCCAGCAGCTTGTGGACAGGGGGAGGCTACACCTTC; CDR3 protein: CASSLWTGGGYTF
D gene: -; J gene: TRBJ1-1; clone size: -; V gene: TRBV5-1; CDR3 DNA: TGCGCCAGCAGCTTGGCGGGTCGGGAAGGCACTGAAGCTTTCTTT; CDR3 protein: CASSLAGREGTEAFF
D gene: TRBD2; J gene: TRBJ2-6; clone size: -; V gene: TRBV19; CDR3 DNA: TGTGCCAGTAGCGGCGGGGGACGGTCTGGGGCCAACGTCCTGACTTTC; CDR3 protein: CASSGGGRSGANVLTF
D gene: -; J gene: TRBJ1-1; clone size: -; V gene: TRBV11-2; CDR3 DNA: TGTGCCAGCAGCTTAGATCTCGGCAGGGGAGCTTTCTTT; CDR3 protein: CASSLDLGRGAFF
D gene: TRBD1; J gene: TRBJ1-5; clone size: -; V gene: TRBV19; CDR3 DNA: TGTGCCAGTAGTCCCGGGACAGGAAATCAGCCCCAGCATTTT; CDR3 protein: CASSPGTGNQPQHF
D gene: -; J gene: TRBJ2-3; clone size: few; V gene: TRBV19; CDR3 DNA: TGTGCCACCCAACCTACAGGCCCTTGGGGCGCCCCCATAGATACGCAGTATTTT; CDR3 protein: CATQPTGPWGAPIDTQYF
D gene: TRBD1; J gene: TRBJ2-7; clone size: -; V gene: TRBV9; CDR3 DNA: TGTGCCAGCAGCGTAGGGCACAGGGGCGCATCCTACGAGCAGTACTTC; CDR3 protein: CASSVGHRGASYEQYF
D gene: -; J gene: TRBJ2-5; clone size: -; V gene: TRBV7-2; CDR3 DNA: TGTGCCAGCAGCCCTCGGACCAGCCAAGAGACCCAGTACTTC; CDR3 protein: CASSPRTSQETQYF
D gene: -; J gene: TRBJ1-6; clone size: -; V gene: TRBV7-3; CDR3 DNA: TGTGCCAGCAGCTTAAACCAGGATACACCCCTCCACTTT; CDR3 protein: CASSLNQDTPLHF
D gene: TRBD1; J gene: TRBJ2-5; clone size: -; V gene: TRBV7-2; CDR3 DNA: TGTGCCAGCAGCTTAGGGGGACAGCAAGAGACCCAGTACTTC; CDR3 protein: CASSLGGQQETQYF
D gene: -; J gene: TRBJ1-2; clone size: -; V gene: TRBV27; CDR3 DNA: TGTGCCAGCAGTTTTCGGGGAAACTATGGCTACACCTTC; CDR3 protein: CASSFRGNYGYTF
D gene: -; J gene: TRBJ1-4; clone size: few; V gene: TRBV19; CDR3 DNA: TGTGCCAGTAGGTTAGAAGTTGCAACTAATGAAAAACTGTTTTTT; CDR3 protein: CASRLEVATNEKLFF
D gene: -; J gene: TRBJ1-2; clone size: -; V gene: TRBV7-2; CDR3 DNA: TGTGCCAGCAGCGTTGGACAGACTTATGGCTACACCTTC; CDR3 protein: CASSVGQTYGYTF
D gene: TRBD1; J gene: TRBJ1-5; clone size: -; V gene: TRBV6-6; CDR3 DNA: TGTGCCAGCGTGGGCAGGGGGGATGTAGAGCCCCAGCATTTT; CDR3 protein: CASVGRGDVEPQHF
D gene: -; J gene: TRBJ2-1; clone size: -; V gene: TRBV6-1; CDR3 DNA: TGTGCCAGCAGTGAATGGGGCCCTAACAATGAGCAGTTCTTC; CDR3 protein: CASSEWGPNNEQFF
D gene: TRBD1; J gene: TRBJ2-3; clone size: -; V gene: TRBV28; CDR3 DNA: TGTGCCAGCAGCCAAGGGGGCACCTTTGCCACAGATACGCAGTATTTT; CDR3 protein: CASSQGGTFATDTQYF
D gene: TRBD1; J gene: TRBJ2-7; clone size: -; V gene: TRBV29-1; CDR3 DNA: TGCAGCGCCGCGGGACAGGGGGGCTACGAGCAGTACTTC; CDR3 protein: CSAAGQGGYEQYF
D gene: -; J gene: TRBJ1-2; clone size: -; V gene: TRBV10-3; CDR3 DNA: TGTGCCATCAGGAGGGACACACCCTTTGGCTACACCTTC; CDR3 protein: CAIRRDTPFGYTF